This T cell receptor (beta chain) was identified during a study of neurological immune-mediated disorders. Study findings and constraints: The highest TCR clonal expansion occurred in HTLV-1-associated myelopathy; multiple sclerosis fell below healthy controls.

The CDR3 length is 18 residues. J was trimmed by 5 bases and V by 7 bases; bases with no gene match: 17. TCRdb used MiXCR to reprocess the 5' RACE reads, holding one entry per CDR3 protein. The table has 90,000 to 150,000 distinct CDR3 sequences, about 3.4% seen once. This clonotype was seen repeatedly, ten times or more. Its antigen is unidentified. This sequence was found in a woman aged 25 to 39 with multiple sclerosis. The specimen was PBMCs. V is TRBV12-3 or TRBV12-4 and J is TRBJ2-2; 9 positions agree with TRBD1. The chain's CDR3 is CASTTDRGRALGTGELFF. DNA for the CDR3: TGTGCCAGCACCACGGACAGGGGACGTGCGTTAGGGACCGGGGAGCTGTTTTTT.